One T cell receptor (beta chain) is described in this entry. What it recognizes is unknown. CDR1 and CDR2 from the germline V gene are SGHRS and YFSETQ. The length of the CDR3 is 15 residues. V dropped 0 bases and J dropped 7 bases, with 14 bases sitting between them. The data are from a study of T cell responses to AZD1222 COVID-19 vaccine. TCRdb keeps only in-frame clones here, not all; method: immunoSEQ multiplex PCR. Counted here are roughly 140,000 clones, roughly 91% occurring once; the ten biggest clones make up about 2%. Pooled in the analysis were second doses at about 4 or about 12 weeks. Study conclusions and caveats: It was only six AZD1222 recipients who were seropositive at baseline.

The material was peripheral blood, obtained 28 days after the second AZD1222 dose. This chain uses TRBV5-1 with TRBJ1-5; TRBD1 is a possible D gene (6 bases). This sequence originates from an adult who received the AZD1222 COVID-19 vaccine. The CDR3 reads CASSLDRGPGQPQHF. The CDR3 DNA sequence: TGCGCCAGCAGCTTGGATCGGGGGCCTGGACAGCCCCAGCATTTT.